The 28 T cell receptor beta chains below come from one sample, sequenced in a study of control samples from healthy donors and cancer patients. Repertoires were generated with immunoSEQ multiplex PCR, while TCRdb's copy carries only in-frame clones and drops some. The table shows around 41,000 clones, with roughly 94% occurring only once. The sample consisted of blood. These receptors were taken from a man between 60 and 75 years old in good health.

This clone was observed a single time. The rearrangement joins TRBV6-4 to TRBJ2-7; D is unclear. V was shortened by 6 bases and J by 2 bases, with 5 bases between the two germline ends. CDR3 length: 11 residues. The germline V gene encodes CDR1 MRHNA and CDR2 SNTAGT. The chain's CDR3 is CASRNAYEQYF. The DNA for the CDR3 is TGTGCCAGCAGAAACGCCTACGAGCAGTACTTC.

As DNA, the CDR3 is TGTGCCAGCAGTTACGGGGGTCCCCCCGAGCCCCAGCATTTT. Translating it yields CASSYGGPPEPQHF. The genes are TRBV6-5 and TRBJ1-5; the D gene is possibly TRBD1 (5 bases). Germline values: CDR1 MNHEY, CDR2 SVGAGI. The CDR3 consists of 14 residues. V was clipped by 2 bases and J by 8 bases, with 13 bases between them.

The chain couples TRBV7-8 to TRBJ2-6; 7 bases are shared with TRBD1. CDR3 length: 18 residues. V lost 4 bases, J lost 0 bases, and 9 bases stayed unmatched. Germline V gene sequence: CDR1 SGHVS, CDR2 FQNEAQ. CDR3 protein: CASSYRDRLSSGANVLTF. The CDR3 DNA sequence: TGTGCCAGCAGCTACCGGGACAGACTAAGCTCTGGGGCCAACGTCCTGACTTTC.

The chain joins TRBV25-1 to TRBJ1-4; D gene uncertain. CDR3 length: 16 amino acids. The V gene lost 2 bases and the J gene lost 0 bases, with 10 bases spanning the gap. Germline loops: CDR1 MGHDK, CDR2 SYGVNS. CDR3 protein: CASSEGVVATNEKLFF. CDR3 DNA: TGTGCCAGCAGTGAAGGGGTGGTCGCAACTAATGAAAAACTGTTTTTT.

The chain couples TRBV7-2 to TRBJ1-2; the D is unclear. V lost 1 base to trimming and J lost 3 bases, with 6 bases between them. This CDR3 contains 13 residues. Germline V gives CDR1 SGHTA, CDR2 FQGNSA. CDR3 coding DNA: TGTGCCAGCAGCTTAGACACGGACTATGGCTACACCTTC. Translated: CASSLDTDYGYTF. The entire variable domain, with the rest obtained from reference TRBV7-2 and TRBJ1-2, is as follows: GAGVSQSPSNKVTEKGKDVELRCDPISGHTALYWYRQSLGQGLEFLIYFQGNSAPDKSGLPSDRFSAERTGGSVSTLTIQRTQQEDSAVYLCASSLDTDYGYTFGSGTRLTVV.

The chain joins TRBV2 to TRBJ2-7; TRBD2 agrees at 11 bases. J was trimmed by 4 bases and V by 10 bases; bases with no gene match: 6. The length of the CDR3 is 13 residues. The V gene's germline CDR1 is SNHLY and CDR2 FYNNEI. CDR3 sequence reads: CATSGTSGYEQYF. CDR3 in DNA: TGTGCCACCTCCGGGACTAGCGGTTACGAGCAGTACTTC.

The V gene is TRBV27, the J gene TRBJ1-1; D remains ambiguous. Looked up from germline, CDR1 is MNHEY and CDR2 is SMNVEV (reference sequence). With 5 bases removed from V and 7 bases from J, the gap between germline ends came to 11 bases. This CDR3 has 12 residues. CDR3 amino acids: CASSPILGEAFF. The CDR3 region has the DNA TGTGCCAGCAGTCCCATTCTCGGTGAAGCTTTCTTT.

The CDR3 region has the DNA TGCGCCAGCAGCCCCGGGTGGGGGGCCGAACCATCCTCCTACGAGCAGTACTTC. Its translation is CASSPGWGAEPSSYEQYF. J is TRBJ2-7 and V is TRBV5-1; D is tentatively TRBD1 or TRBD2 (6 bases each). CDR1 is SGHRS, CDR2 YFSETQ, per germline. The V gene lost 4 bases and the J gene lost 0 bases, with 23 bases spanning the gap. The CDR3 is 18 residues long.

This rearrangement joins TRBV6-5 to TRBJ1-5, with 8 bases aligning to TRBD1. The CDR3 is 14 residues long. Germline V gives CDR1 MNHEY, CDR2 SVGAGI. With V trimmed by 2 bases and J by 7 bases, 4 bases remained unmatched. The CDR3 loop reads CASSYQGAGQPQHF. CDR3 sequence (DNA): TGTGCCAGCAGTTACCAGGGGGCAGGACAGCCCCAGCATTTT.

The rearrangement joins TRBV19 to TRBJ2-7; D is perhaps TRBD2 (5 bases). V was shortened by 11 bases and J by 0 bases, with 11 bases between the two germline ends. In germline, CDR1 is LNHDA, CDR2 SQIVND (reference sequence). CDR3 length equals 12 residues. The CDR3 region is CACGADSYEQYF. CDR3 coding DNA: TGTGCCTGCGGAGCGGACTCCTACGAGCAGTACTTC. Variable domain in full (rest from reference TRBV19 and TRBJ2-7): DGGITQSPKYLFRKEGQNVTLSCEQNLNHDAMYWYRQDPGQGLRLIYYSQIVNDFQKGDIAEGYSVSREKKESFPLTVTSAQKNPTAFYLCACGADSYEQYFGPGTRLTVT.

This chain uses TRBV15 with TRBJ2-7; the D gene is possibly TRBD1 (6 bases). The CDR3 extends over 13 amino acids. V lost 7 bases and J lost 5, with 15 bases in between. Looked up from germline, CDR1 is LNHNV and CDR2 is YYDKDF (reference sequence). CDR3 DNA sequence: TGTGCCACCAACGGCAGGGGTGACAACGAGCAGTACTTC. Its translation is CATNGRGDNEQYF.

This rearrangement joins TRBV6-1 to TRBJ2-3; possible D gene TRBD2, 5 bases. Germline V gene lookup returns CDR1 MNHNS and CDR2 SASEGT. With 3 bases removed from V and 11 bases from J, the gap between germline ends came to 12 bases. This CDR3 has 12 amino acids. CDR3 nucleotides: TGTGCCAGCAGTGATCCGGGGTCCTGGCAGTATTTT. Its protein product is CASSDPGSWQYF.

This CDR3 reads CASSRQGGSGSSYEQYF. CDR3 DNA: TGTGCCAGTAGTAGACAGGGGGGGAGCGGGAGCTCCTACGAGCAGTACTTC. V gene TRBV19 combines with J gene TRBJ2-7; perhaps TRBD1 as D (9 bases). Germline V gene lookup returns CDR1 LNHDA and CDR2 SQIVND (reference sequence). With 4 bases removed from V and 0 bases from J, the gap between germline ends came to 19 bases. This CDR3 region has 17 residues. Variable domain in full (rest from reference TRBV19 and TRBJ2-7): DGGITQSPKYLFRKEGQNVTLSCEQNLNHDAMYWYRQDPGQGLRLIYYSQIVNDFQKGDIAEGYSVSREKKESFPLTVTSAQKNPTAFYLCASSRQGGSGSSYEQYFGPGTRLTVT.

The chain employs TRBV18 and TRBJ1-3; D unclear. The V gene lost 2 bases and the J gene lost 0 bases, with 11 bases spanning the gap. The CDR3 has 16 amino acids. CDR1 is KGHSH and CDR2 is LQKENI in the germline V gene. The CDR3 spells CASSPEGPHSGNTIYF. In DNA form, the CDR3 reads TGTGCCAGCTCACCAGAGGGTCCCCACTCTGGAAACACCATATATTTT.

The J gene is TRBJ2-7, the V gene TRBV28; 8 positions agree with TRBD2. CDR3 length equals 15 residues. Germline loops: CDR1 MDHEN, CDR2 SYDVKM. V lost 6 bases to trimming and J lost 2 bases; unmatched junction nucleotides: 9. CDR3 protein: CASSIPSGQTYEQYF. The CDR3 coding sequence is TGTGCCAGCAGCATCCCTAGCGGGCAAACCTACGAGCAGTACTTC.

The chain links TRBV7-8 to TRBJ2-7, with 9 bases that match TRBD2. Germline-derived CDR1 and CDR2 are SGHVS and FQNEAQ. The CDR3 sequence is 18 residues long. V dropped 1 base and J dropped 0; count of bases not matched to a gene: 10. The CDR3 here is CASSLGSVASGASYEQYF. In DNA form, the CDR3 reads TGTGCCAGCAGCTTAGGGTCGGTGGCTAGCGGGGCCTCCTACGAGCAGTACTTC.

This chain connects TRBV28 to TRBJ1-2; D not certain. With 6 bases removed from V and 2 bases from J, the gap between germline ends came to 13 bases. The CDR3 totals 14 residues. The germline CDR1 and CDR2 sequences are MDHEN and SYDVKM. Written as DNA, the CDR3 is TGTGCCAGCAGCACGCTGGGATCCAACTATGGCTACACCTTC. This encodes CASSTLGSNYGYTF.

The rearrangement joins TRBV5-1 to TRBJ1-1; 7 bases agree with TRBD1. V lost 4 bases and J lost 4; bases outside the gene matches: 4. The CDR3 has 13 residues. Germline assignment: CDR1 SGHRS and CDR2 YFSETQ. The chain's CDR3 is CASSPGQATEAFF. In DNA, the CDR3 is TGCGCCAGCAGCCCAGGACAGGCCACTGAAGCTTTCTTT.

The V gene is TRBV28, the J gene TRBJ1-2; maybe TRBD1 (5 bases). Trimming took off 5 bases at V and 4 bases at J, with 14 bases between the two ends. CDR3 length equals 14 residues. Per germline, CDR1 MDHEN and CDR2 SYDVKM. The CDR3 here is CASSPPTGRYGYTF. In DNA form, the CDR3 reads TGTGCCAGCAGTCCCCCCACAGGCCGCTATGGCTACACCTTC.

This clone was counted a single time. The J gene is TRBJ2-1, the V gene TRBV30, with a possible D match to TRBD2 (5 bases). Trimming cost V 0 bases and J 0 bases, with 9 bases left between them. The CDR3 covers 15 residues. Germline CDR1 and CDR2: GTSNPN and SVGIG (reference sequence). CDR3 nucleotide sequence: TGTGCCTGGAGTGTGAAAGCGGCCTCCTACAATGAGCAGTTCTTC. This sequence encodes CAWSVKAASYNEQFF.

The V gene is TRBV18, the J gene TRBJ2-5; D may be TRBD1 (6 bases). V lost 0 bases, J lost 5 bases, and 10 bases lay in between. The CDR3 length is 14 residues. CDR1 and CDR2 (germline): KGHSH, LQKENI. The CDR3 sequence is CASSPPAGDETQYF. The CDR3 DNA reads as TGTGCCAGCTCACCACCGGCAGGGGACGAGACCCAGTACTTC.

The gene calls are TRBV10-3 and TRBJ2-7; 8 nucleotides match TRBD2. CDR1 ENHRY and CDR2 SYGVKD come from the germline V gene. The ends lost 0 bases at V and 2 bases at J; junction bases unmatched: 6. This CDR3 has 16 residues. The CDR3, as DNA: TGTGCCATCAGTGAGTCGATTAGCGGGGAACCCTACGAGCAGTACTTC. Translating gives CAISESISGEPYEQYF.

This clone occurred once. The chain links TRBV5-1 to TRBJ2-1, with 11 bases fitting TRBD2. From germline, CDR1 is SGHRS and CDR2 YFSETQ. The V segment lost 6 bases and the J segment 1 base; nucleotides outside the gene matches: 3. CDR3 size: 15 residues. The CDR3 is CASTTSGTSYNEQFF. CDR3 sequence (DNA): TGCGCCAGCACGACTAGCGGGACATCCTACAATGAGCAGTTCTTC. Drawing the rest from reference TRBV5-1 and TRBJ2-1, the complete variable domain is KAGVTQTPRYLIKTRGQQVTLSCSPISGHRSVSWYQQTPGQGLQFLFEYFSETQRNKGNFPGRFSGRQFSNSRSEMNVSTLELGDSALYLCASTTSGTSYNEQFFGPGTRLTVL.

This chain uses TRBV6-6 with TRBJ2-3, with TRBD2 identical over 10 bases. The germline gives CDR1 MNHNY, CDR2 SVGAGI (reference sequence). V was pared by 7 bases and J by 6 bases, with 10 bases of the junction left unmatched. CDR3 length: 15 residues. CDR3 sequence reads: CASIELAGTPDTQYF. CDR3 bases: TGTGCCAGCATCGAACTAGCGGGAACCCCCGATACGCAGTATTTT.

This chain links TRBV23-1 with TRBJ2-3; 7 positions agree with TRBD2. TRBV23-1 is flagged as an ORF with uncertain function. J was trimmed by 6 bases and V by 7 bases; bases with no gene match: 7. The CDR3 spans 13 residues. CDR3 bases: TGCGCCAGCATAAGCGGGACCATGGATACGCAGTATTTT. It encodes CASISGTMDTQYF.

V and J are TRBV28 and TRBJ2-2; tentative D call: TRBD2 (6 bases). CDR1 is MDHEN, CDR2 SYDVKM, per germline. The V and J ends lost 6 bases and 0 bases respectively, with 11 bases between them. This CDR3 comprises 15 residues. CDR3 loop: CASRGGGTNTGELFF. The CDR3 coding sequence is TGTGCCAGCAGGGGGGGTGGGACGAACACCGGGGAGCTGTTTTTT.

The rearrangement links TRBV11-2 to TRBJ1-2, with a weak D call TRBD1 (6 bases). Trimming took 2 bases from V and 4 from J, leaving 11 bases between them. Germline lookup yields CDR1 SGHAT and CDR2 FQNNGV. The CDR3 loop spans 14 amino acids. The CDR3 here is CASSLTEGVYGYTF. Written as DNA, the CDR3 is TGTGCCAGCAGCTTAACTGAGGGGGTCTATGGCTACACCTTC.

For the CDR3, the DNA is TGTGCCAGCAGTCCTACAGGGAACTATGGCTACACCTTC. This codes for CASSPTGNYGYTF. The chain employs TRBV12-3 or TRBV12-4 and TRBJ1-2; possibly TRBD1 for D (6 bases). The V gene lost 5 bases and the J gene lost 2 bases, with 9 bases spanning the gap. The CDR3 covers 13 residues.